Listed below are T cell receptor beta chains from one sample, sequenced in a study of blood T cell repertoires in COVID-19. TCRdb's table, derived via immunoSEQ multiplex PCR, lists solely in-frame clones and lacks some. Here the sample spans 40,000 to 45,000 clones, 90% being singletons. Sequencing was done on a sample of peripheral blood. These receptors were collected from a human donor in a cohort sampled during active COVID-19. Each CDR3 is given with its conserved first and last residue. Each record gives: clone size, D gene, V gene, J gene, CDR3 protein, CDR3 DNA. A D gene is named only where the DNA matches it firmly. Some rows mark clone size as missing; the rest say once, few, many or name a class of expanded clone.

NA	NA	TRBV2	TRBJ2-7	CASKGRERTYEQYF	TGTGCCAGCAAAGGGCGGGAACGAACCTACGAGCAGTACTTC
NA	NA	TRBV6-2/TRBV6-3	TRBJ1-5	CASSYSGGDQPQHF	TGTGCCAGCAGTTACAGCGGGGGGGATCAGCCCCAGCATTTT
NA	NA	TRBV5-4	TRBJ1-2	CASSSTEAGGYTF	TGTGCCAGCAGCTCGACGGAGGCGGGGGGCTACACCTTC
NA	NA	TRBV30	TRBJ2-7	CAWSNRDTDEQYF	TGTGCCTGGAGCAATCGAGACACCGACGAGCAGTACTTC
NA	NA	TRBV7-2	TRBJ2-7	CASSPAGQGYEQYF	TGTGCCAGCAGCCCCGCAGGGCAGGGCTACGAGCAGTACTTC
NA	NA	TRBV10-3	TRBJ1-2	CAISEDSNYGYTF	TGTGCCATCAGTGAGGACAGTAACTATGGCTACACCTTC
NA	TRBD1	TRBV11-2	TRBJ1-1	CASSLSTGGGGTEAFF	TGTGCCAGCAGCTTAAGCACAGGGGGCGGTGGCACTGAAGCTTTCTTT
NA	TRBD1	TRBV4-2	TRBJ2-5	CASSHRQGGKETQYF	TGTGCCAGCAGCCACCGACAGGGTGGAAAGGAGACCCAGTACTTC
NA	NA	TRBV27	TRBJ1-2	CASSRRGEGGDYGYTF	TGTGCCAGCAGCCGGCGGGGCGAAGGGGGGGACTATGGCTACACCTTC
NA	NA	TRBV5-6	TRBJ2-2	CASGIGTLNTGELFF	TGTGCCAGCGGAATCGGGACACTGAACACCGGGGAGCTGTTTTTT
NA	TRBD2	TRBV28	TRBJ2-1	CASSLLAGGNNEQFF	TGTGCCAGCAGTTTACTAGCGGGGGGAAACAATGAGCAGTTCTTC
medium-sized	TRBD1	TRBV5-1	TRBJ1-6	CASSLDRVDNSPLHF	TGCGCCAGCAGCTTAGACAGGGTTGATAATTCACCCCTCCACTTT
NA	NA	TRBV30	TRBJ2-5	CAWTFQETQYF	TGTGCCTGGACTTTCCAAGAGACCCAGTACTTC
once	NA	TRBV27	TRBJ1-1	CASSFGQENTEAFF	TGTGCCAGCAGTTTTGGGCAGGAGAACACTGAAGCTTTCTTT
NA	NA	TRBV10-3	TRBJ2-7	CAISVYIAYEQYF	TGTGCCATCAGCGTCTATATAGCCTACGAGCAGTACTTC
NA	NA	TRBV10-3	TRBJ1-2	CAISESSLGGQDGYTF	TGTGCCATCAGTGAGTCGAGTCTGGGGGGGCAGGATGGCTACACCTTC
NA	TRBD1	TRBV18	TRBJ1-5	CASSEMTGGSQPQHF	TGTGCCAGCTCCGAAATGACAGGGGGCTCTCAGCCCCAGCATTTT
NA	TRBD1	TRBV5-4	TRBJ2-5	CASSVQGAWETQYF	TGTGCCAGCAGCGTACAGGGGGCCTGGGAGACCCAGTACTTC
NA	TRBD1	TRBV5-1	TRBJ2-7	CASRYRTGSYEQYF	TGCGCCAGCAGGTACAGGACAGGGTCCTACGAGCAGTACTTC
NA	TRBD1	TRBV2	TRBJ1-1	CASILTGGVTEAFF	TGTGCCAGCATTCTCACAGGGGGCGTTACTGAAGCTTTCTTT
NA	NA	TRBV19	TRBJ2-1	CASLGGTAYNEQFF	TGTGCCAGCCTTGGGGGGACAGCTTACAATGAGCAGTTCTTC
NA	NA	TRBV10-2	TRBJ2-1	CASSVGQSYNEQFF	TGCGCCAGCAGTGTAGGACAGTCTTACAATGAGCAGTTCTTC
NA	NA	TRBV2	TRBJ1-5	CASARAGSNQPQHF	TGTGCCAGCGCGCGGGCGGGGAGCAATCAGCCCCAGCATTTT
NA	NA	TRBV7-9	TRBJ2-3	CASSLTLFGGFTDTQYF	TGTGCCAGCAGCTTAACTCTCTTCGGGGGTTTCACAGATACGCAGTATTTT
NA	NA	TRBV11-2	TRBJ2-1	CASSLGVRREIEQFF	TGTGCCAGCAGCTTAGGGGTTAGGAGGGAGATTGAGCAGTTCTTC
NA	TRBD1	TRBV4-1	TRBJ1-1	CASSKGWDSEAFF	TGCGCCAGCAGCAAAGGATGGGACAGTGAAGCTTTCTTT
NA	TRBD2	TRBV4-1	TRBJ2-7	CASSLDPGLGGYEQYF	TGCGCCAGCAGCCTAGACCCGGGACTAGGCGGATACGAGCAGTACTTC
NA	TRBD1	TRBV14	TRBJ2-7	CASSQPLGTGGFGSYEQYF	TGTGCCAGCAGCCAACCTTTAGGGACAGGGGGTTTTGGCTCCTACGAGCAGTACTTC
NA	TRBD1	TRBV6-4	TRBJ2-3	CASSDSETGGTDTQYF	TGTGCCAGCAGTGACTCTGAGACAGGGGGCACAGATACGCAGTATTTT
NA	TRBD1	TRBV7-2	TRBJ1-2	CASSRQGVNGYTF	TGTGCCAGCAGCCGACAGGGTGTGAATGGCTACACCTTC
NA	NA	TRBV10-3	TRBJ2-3	CAISRASTDTQYF	TGTGCCATCAGCCGAGCAAGCACAGATACGCAGTATTTT
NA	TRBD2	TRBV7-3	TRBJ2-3	CASSLTSGSTDTQYF	TGTGCCAGCAGCTTAACTAGCGGGAGCACAGATACGCAGTATTTT
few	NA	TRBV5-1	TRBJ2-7	CASSLVQDPYEQYF	TGCGCCAGCAGCTTAGTACAGGACCCCTACGAGCAGTACTTC
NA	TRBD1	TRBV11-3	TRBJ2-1	CASSSGQGNEQFF	TGTGCCAGCAGCTCGGGACAGGGTAATGAGCAGTTCTTC
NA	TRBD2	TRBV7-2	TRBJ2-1	CASSRGTSGGAGEQFF	TGTGCCAGCAGCAGAGGGACTAGCGGGGGGGCGGGTGAGCAGTTCTTC
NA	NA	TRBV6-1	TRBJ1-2	CASSEALRGYNYGYTF	TGTGCCAGCAGTGAAGCTTTGAGGGGGTATAACTATGGCTACACCTTC
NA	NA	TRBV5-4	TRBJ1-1	CASSLGARPNTEAFF	TGTGCCAGCAGCTTGGGGGCACGACCGAACACTGAAGCTTTCTTT
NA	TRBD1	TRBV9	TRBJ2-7	CASSGGQVPPYEQYF	TGTGCCAGCAGCGGGGGACAGGTACCCCCCTACGAGCAGTACTTC
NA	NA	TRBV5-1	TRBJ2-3	CASSRPDRSTDTQYF	TGCGCCAGCAGCCGGCCCGACAGGAGCACAGATACGCAGTATTTT
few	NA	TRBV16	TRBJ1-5	CASSQFTGVSNQPQHF	TGTGCCAGCAGCCAATTCACCGGGGTCAGCAATCAGCCCCAGCATTTT
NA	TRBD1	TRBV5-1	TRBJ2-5	CASSFTGVETQYF	TGCGCCAGCAGCTTCACAGGGGTCGAGACCCAGTACTTC
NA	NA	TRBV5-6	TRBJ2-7	CASSGGRGRYEQYF	TGTGCCAGCAGCGGCGGCAGGGGTAGGTACGAGCAGTACTTC
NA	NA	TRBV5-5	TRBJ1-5	CASSFDSQYSNQPQHF	TGTGCCAGCAGTTTCGACAGCCAGTATAGCAATCAGCCCCAGCATTTT
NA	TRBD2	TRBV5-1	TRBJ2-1	CASRGALAGLFHEQFF	TGCGCCAGCCGCGGAGCCCTAGCGGGCCTCTTTCATGAGCAGTTCTTC
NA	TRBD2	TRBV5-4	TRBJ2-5	CASSFPRLAGQETQYF	TGTGCCAGCAGCTTCCCTAGACTAGCGGGGCAAGAGACCCAGTACTTC
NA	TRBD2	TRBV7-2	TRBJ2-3	CASSRAGGPDTQYF	TGTGCCAGCAGCAGAGCGGGAGGGCCAGATACGCAGTATTTT
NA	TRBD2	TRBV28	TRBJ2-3	CASSLAGVTDTQYF	TGTGCCAGCAGTTTGGCGGGGGTGACAGATACGCAGTATTTT
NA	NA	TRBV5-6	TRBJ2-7	CASSLDPGSYEQYF	TGTGCCAGCAGCTTGGATCCGGGATCCTACGAGCAGTACTTC
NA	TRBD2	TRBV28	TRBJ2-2	CASSPTSRAAGGRTGELFF	TGTGCCAGCAGCCCTACCTCAAGGGCGGCGGGGGGGAGGACCGGGGAGCTGTTTTTT
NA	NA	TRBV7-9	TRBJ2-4	CASSLAGGEVIQYF	TGTGCCAGCAGCTTAGCAGGAGGAGAGGTCATTCAGTACTTC